This TCR beta chain was captured by sequencing in a study of tissue T cells after allogeneic stem cell transplantation. Time point noted: mouse harvest day 7 after allogeneic transplant. Each mouse received 10^7 T-cell-depleted marrow cells plus 10^6 splenic CD5+ T cells by tail vein. This mouse GVHD model was MHC-mismatched B6 to BALB/c, profiled day 7 or 14. Sequencing used immunoSEQ multiplex PCR; TCRdb keeps in-frame clones, though not all of them. This table has 2,500 to 3,500 clones, under 60% appearing once. Regarding the study as a whole: Alloreactivity or antigen specificity of tissue TCRs was not determined; some clones might be host cells. TCR repertoires tracked anatomic similarity, regardless of disease or transplant status. Limitations included a small, clinically heterogeneous cohort and limited sampling depth.

Note on this clone: Its antigen is unidentified. Mouse gene names apply. The sequence runs out 1 residue before the end of the CDR3; the remainder is reconstructed from the germline J gene.

The CDR3 runs 15 residues. Germline V lookup: CDR1 KGHPV, CDR2 FQNQEV (reference sequence). With V trimmed by 3 bases and J by 2 bases, 4 bases remained unmatched. The genes are TRBV26 and TRBJ2-5, with 8 bases lining up with TRBD2. This clonotype was obtained from a female BALB/c mouse given C57BL/6 T cells with graft-versus-host disease after an allogeneic hematopoietic cell transplant. The sequenced sample consisted of gut tissue. The DNA read from the CDR3 is TGTGCCAGCAGTCTCCTGGGGGGAGGCCAAGACACCCAGTAC. It encodes CASSLLGGGQDTQY. The CDR3 as a whole reads CASSLLGGGQDTQYF.